This is a list of T cell receptor beta chains from one sample in a study of identical twins. TCRdb re-derived calls from the 5' RACE reads in MiXCR, one entry per CDR3 protein. The sample lists about 470,000 distinct CDR3 sequences, roughly 24% occurring once. These data also featured in a second study, about T cells expressing NK-cell markers.

The sequenced material came from CD4+ T cells sorted from blood. These receptors were taken from a woman in her late teens or twenties in good health. The CDR3 runs from the conserved cysteine through the conserved F or W. The D gene is left open where the match is weak. Size tells how often a clone was seen (once, few, many) or the class of an expanded clone, and some rows leave it out.

>NA|few|TRBJ1-1|13|TRBV10-3
CAISESKGTEAFF
TGTGCCATCAGTGAGTCGAAGGGGACTGAAGCTTTCTTT
>TRBD1|once|TRBJ2-5|15|TRBV20-1
CSARDTPGGSNTQYF
TGCAGTGCTAGAGATACCCCAGGGGGTAGTAACACCCAGTACTTC
>NA|NA|TRBJ2-6|15|TRBV7-2
CASSFKGSGANVLTF
TGTGCCAGCAGCTTTAAGGGTTCTGGGGCCAACGTCCTGACTTTC
>NA|NA|TRBJ2-7|14|TRBV3-1
CASSQSDGNYEQYF
TGTGCCAGCAGCCAAAGTGACGGAAACTACGAGCAGTACTTC
>NA|NA|TRBJ2-3|14|TRBV6-5
CASSYYAATDTQYF
TGTGCCAGCAGTTACTACGCAGCCACAGATACGCAGTATTTT
>NA|NA|TRBJ1-2|12|TRBV28
CASSLRYYGYTF
TGTGCCAGCAGTTTGAGGTACTATGGCTACACCTTC
>TRBD2|NA|TRBJ2-2|17|TRBV4-3
CASSQDLPSGPPGELFF
TGCGCCAGCAGCCAAGATCTCCCTAGCGGGCCCCCCGGGGAGCTGTTTTTT
>NA|NA|TRBJ1-3|15|TRBV27
CASSDIATSGNTIYF
TGTGCCAGCAGTGATATAGCGACCTCTGGAAACACCATATATTTT
>NA|NA|TRBJ2-3|13|TRBV6-2/TRBV6-3
CASSGQSTDTQYF
TGTGCCAGCAGTGGACAGAGCACAGATACGCAGTATTTT
>TRBD1|NA|TRBJ2-2|14|TRBV11-3
CASSNRGHTGELFF
TGTGCCAGCAGCAACAGGGGGCACACCGGGGAGCTGTTTTTT
>NA|NA|TRBJ1-1|13|TRBV9
CASSVEVGYQAFF
TGTGCCAGCAGCGTAGAGGTGGGTTATCAAGCTTTCTTT
>TRBD2|once|TRBJ2-1|15|TRBV12-3/TRBV12-4
CASSWFGGARNEQFF
TGTGCCAGCAGTTGGTTCGGGGGGGCGCGGAATGAGCAGTTCTTC
>TRBD2|few|TRBJ2-1|16|TRBV20-1
CSASPTSGRAYNEQFF
TGCAGTGCTAGCCCCACCAGCGGGAGGGCCTACAATGAGCAGTTCTTC
>NA|few|TRBJ1-5|15|TRBV12-3/TRBV12-4
CASSPGAREGQPQHF
TGTGCCAGCAGTCCTGGGGCCAGGGAGGGTCAGCCCCAGCATTTT
>NA|NA|TRBJ2-2|13|TRBV5-1
CASSLDGDGELFF
TGCGCCAGCAGCTTGGATGGTGACGGGGAGCTGTTTTTT
>NA|NA|TRBJ2-5|14|TRBV7-9
CASSFLRDSETQYF
TGTGCCAGCAGCTTCCTCCGGGACTCAGAGACCCAGTACTTC
>NA|NA|TRBJ2-1|14|TRBV20-1
CSAIAGGTINEQFF
TGCAGTGCCATCGCAGGAGGTACCATCAATGAGCAGTTCTTC
>TRBD2|NA|TRBJ2-1|16|TRBV7-9
CASSRSLAGTYNEQFF
TGTGCCAGCAGCCGATCCCTAGCGGGGACCTACAATGAGCAGTTCTTC
>NA|few|TRBJ1-4|16|TRBV6-5
CASSYSGSHGGEKLFF
TGTGCCAGCAGTTACTCGGGGAGCCACGGGGGTGAAAAACTGTTTTTT
>NA|many|TRBJ1-5|12|TRBV7-9
CASSLANQPQHF
TGTGCCAGCAGCTTGGCGAATCAGCCCCAGCATTTT
>NA|NA|TRBJ2-1|13|TRBV12-3/TRBV12-4
CASRGVTSAEQFF
TGTGCCAGCAGGGGGGTCACTTCGGCTGAGCAGTTCTTC
>TRBD1|NA|TRBJ2-1|14|TRBV5-1
CASSRDRAYNEQFF
TGCGCCAGCAGCCGGGACAGGGCATACAATGAGCAGTTCTTC
>TRBD2|NA|TRBJ2-3|18|TRBV5-1
CASSWRTSGSVGTDTQYF
TGCGCCAGCAGCTGGAGGACTAGCGGGAGCGTCGGCACAGATACGCAGTATTTT
>NA|NA|TRBJ2-2|12|TRBV20-1
CSASVNTGELFF
TGCAGTGCTAGTGTTAACACCGGGGAGCTGTTTTTT
>TRBD1|few|TRBJ2-1|13|TRBV29-1
CSVEVLQGNEQFF
TGCAGCGTTGAAGTTTTACAGGGGAATGAGCAGTTCTTC
>TRBD2|NA|TRBJ2-5|13|TRBV6-1
CATAAGGQETQYF
TGTGCCACGGCGGCGGGAGGGCAGGAGACCCAGTACTTC
>TRBD2|few|TRBJ2-3|17|TRBV5-1
CASRWTGAGGATDTQYF
TGCGCCAGCCGCTGGACGGGAGCGGGAGGAGCCACAGATACGCAGTATTTT
>NA|NA|TRBJ2-7|15|TRBV27
CASSLSPRSSYEQYF
TGTGCCAGCAGTTTATCGCCCCGGAGCTCCTACGAGCAGTACTTC
>NA|NA|TRBJ2-7|13|TRBV29-1
CSATPDQGSEQYF
TGCAGCGCTACCCCCGACCAGGGTAGCGAGCAGTACTTC
>NA|few|TRBJ1-1|13|TRBV29-1
CSVIGQLNTEAFF
TGCAGCGTGATTGGGCAGTTGAACACTGAAGCTTTCTTT
>NA|many|TRBJ2-1|14|TRBV6-5
CASSTADRNNEQFF
TGTGCCAGCAGTACTGCGGACAGAAACAATGAGCAGTTCTTC
>NA|NA|TRBJ1-5|16|TRBV6-2/TRBV6-3
CASSYGRSYSNQPQHF
TGTGCCAGCAGTTACGGCAGGAGTTATAGCAATCAGCCCCAGCATTTT
>NA|NA|TRBJ2-3|13|TRBV4-1
CASSQVSLGRQYF
TGCGCCAGCAGCCAAGTATCGCTAGGCAGGCAGTATTTT
>TRBD2|few|TRBJ2-7|13|TRBV2
CASSAGGAYEQYF
TGTGCCAGCAGTGCGGGGGGGGCCTACGAGCAGTACTTC
>NA|NA|TRBJ1-4|14|TRBV7-2
CASSFLGAREKLFF
TGTGCCAGCAGCTTTCTCGGGGCGCGAGAAAAACTGTTTTTT
>NA|few|TRBJ2-7|15|TRBV15
CATSRGGVSSYEQYF
TGTGCCACCAGCAGAGGTGGGGTGAGCTCCTACGAGCAGTACTTC
>NA|many|TRBJ1-4|12|TRBV12-3/TRBV12-4
CASRRSREKLFF
TGTGCCAGCAGGCGGTCAAGAGAAAAACTGTTTTTT
>TRBD2|few|TRBJ2-3|17|TRBV7-9
CASSLGVGLADTDTQYF
TGTGCCAGCAGCTTAGGCGTGGGACTAGCGGATACAGATACGCAGTATTTT
>NA|NA|TRBJ2-1|16|TRBV6-5
CASSYQRGTARGEQFF
TGTGCCAGCAGTTATCAACGCGGGACCGCAAGGGGTGAGCAGTTCTTC
>NA|once|TRBJ2-7|14|TRBV20-1
CSAREASPGSEQYF
TGCAGTGCTAGAGAAGCCAGCCCCGGTTCCGAGCAGTACTTC
>NA|NA|TRBJ2-7|15|TRBV13
CASSRGLVCSYEQYF
TGTGCCAGCAGCCGTGGGCTCGTCTGCTCCTACGAGCAGTACTTC
>TRBD1|few|TRBJ1-4|15|TRBV5-1
CASSEQGAANEKLFF
TGCGCCAGCAGCGAACAGGGGGCGGCGAATGAAAAACTGTTTTTT
>NA|NA|TRBJ2-1|14|TRBV10-3
CAISRDISYNEQFF
TGTGCCATCAGCCGGGACATCTCCTACAATGAGCAGTTCTTC
>NA|NA|TRBJ2-7|12|TRBV5-4
CASSRGPLEQYF
TGTGCCAGCAGTCGCGGACCCCTCGAGCAGTACTTC
>TRBD2|few|TRBJ2-1|13|TRBV20-1
CSASGRNAGEQFF
TGCAGTGCTAGCGGGAGGAACGCCGGTGAGCAGTTCTTC
>NA|few|TRBJ2-5|13|TRBV20-1
CSANNWGGETQYF
TGCAGTGCGAACAACTGGGGTGGAGAGACCCAGTACTTC
>NA|few|TRBJ2-1|16|TRBV7-6
CASSLGFQRAYNEQFF
TGTGCCAGCAGCTTAGGTTTCCAGCGGGCATACAATGAGCAGTTCTTC
>NA|few|TRBJ2-1|13|TRBV12-3/TRBV12-4
CASTSTLYLEQFF
TGTGCCAGCACCTCAACCTTATACCTTGAGCAGTTCTTC
>NA|NA|TRBJ2-7|13|TRBV11-2
CASSSRWGPEQYF
TGTGCCAGCAGCTCCAGGTGGGGCCCCGAGCAGTACTTC
>NA|NA|TRBJ2-5|11|TRBV10-3
CAISPGETQYF
TGTGCCATCAGTCCGGGGGAGACCCAGTACTTC
>NA|few|TRBJ2-2|13|TRBV12-3/TRBV12-4
CASRQRATGELFF
TGTGCCAGCAGGCAGAGGGCCACCGGGGAGCTGTTTTTT
>NA|few|TRBJ2-1|11|TRBV20-1
CSAWGANEQFF
TGCAGTGCTTGGGGGGCCAATGAGCAGTTCTTC
>TRBD1|many|TRBJ1-2|14|TRBV24-1
CATSLQGKPYGYTF
TGTGCCACCAGTTTACAGGGGAAGCCCTATGGCTACACCTTC
>NA|NA|TRBJ2-2|13|TRBV5-1
CASSLNTDGELFF
TGCGCCAGCAGCTTGAACACGGACGGGGAGCTGTTTTTT
>NA|many|TRBJ1-5|13|TRBV5-5
CASSLDNYQPQHF
TGTGCCAGCAGCTTAGACAATTATCAGCCCCAGCATTTT